This T cell receptor beta chain was profiled in a study of T cells in Graves' hyperthyroidism and ophthalmopathy. The ends were cut back, 5 bases at V and 2 bases at J, with 18 bases in the middle. This CDR3 spans 16 amino acids. CDR1 and CDR2 from the germline V gene are SNHLY and FYNNEI. There were TCR beta CDR3 regions amplified from RNA transcripts. The TCR CDR3 was amplified in a first-round RT-PCR using the HTBI primer set. MiXCR was run by TCRdb on the multiplex PCR reads, yielding one entry per CDR3 protein. The table has hundreds of thousands of distinct CDR3 sequences, just under 20% seen once. Clinical Activity Scores of at least 3, NOSPECS grades of at least 4 and durations under 3 months characterized ophthalmopathy patients. Uncontrolled infection, other autoimmune disease, pregnancy or lactation barred patients from enrollment.

The rearrangement uses TRBV2 and TRBJ2-5; TRBD2 might be the D (6 bases). Sequencing was done on a sample of blood. The TCR comes from a middle-aged man with Graves' ophthalmopathy. The CDR3 protein is CASSSPGGRRQETQYF. Written as DNA, the CDR3 is TGTGCCAGCAGTTCCCCTGGGGGGAGAAGGCAAGAGACCCAGTACTTC.